This TCR beta chain emerged from a study of T-cell reconstitution after alpha-beta-depleted transplantation in children (dated by TCRdb to between 2015 and 2016). Turning to the overall study: Using TCR repertoire profiling, the study quantitatively followed how T-cell immune reconstitution unfolded in children after TCRalphabeta/CD19-depleted allogeneic hematopoietic cell transplantation.

Ten or more counts support this clonotype. This clone's antigen is unknown. No much larger clone is present one base from it, and per-base qualities are unavailable. V is cut back by 6 bases and J by 3 bases, with 4 bases in the junction unmatched. Including cysteine and phenylalanine, the CDR3 has 13 amino acids. The sequence is cut down to CDR3 DNA, 39 bases in frame from base 1. The germline V gene sets CDR1 to MDHEN and CDR2 to SYDVKM. The study at large found these results: In some patients, high TCRbeta diversity at day 60 was attributed to recipient T cells and intrathymic progenitors that had survived conditioning. Over subsequent months, a decline in hyperexpanded clone frequencies was noted, and after one year, T-cell counts and TCRbeta diversity were mostly ascribed to newly produced T cells. The apparently early recovery of alphabetaT-cell counts about two months after transplant reportedly depended on only several hundred rapidly expanded clones that came from non-depleted graft cells.

Library creation used PCR. The listed sequencing device is Illumina HiSeq 2500. TCR libraries were prepared with molecular barcoding, using unique molecular identifiers to normalize TCRbeta repertoire quantification. TCRdb reprocessing: public reads trimmed at Q25 with fastp, clones called with MiXCR, in-frame beta chains kept. One record per CDR3 amino acid sequence lists the most common genes and DNA. The sample yields about 200,000 distinct CDR3 sequences; approximately 6.3% were counted once. The top ten constitute just over 5.5% of the sample. Taken with the paper, the label for treatment or condition translates to: allogeneic hematopoietic cell transplantation with graft depleted of TCRalphabeta T cells and CD19 B cells. Transplant recipients were children who received TCRalphabeta/CD19-depleted allogeneic hematopoietic cell grafts.

Recombination joined TRBV28 with TRBJ1-2, with 7 middle bases fitting TRBD1. Sequencing used PBMCs, obtained before TCRalphabeta/CD19-depleted stem cell transplant. The receptor was derived from a boy aged 2 to 10 with acute lymphoblastic leukemia, due to receive a stem cell transplant. The CDR3 is CASSGGGDYGYTF. In nucleotides, the sequence is TGTGCCAGCAGCGGAGGGGGCGACTATGGCTACACCTTC.